Listed below are T cell receptor beta chains from one sample, sequenced in a study of PD-L1 blockade in urothelial cancer. The assay was immunoSEQ multiplex PCR, and TCRdb's table has in-frame clones only and misses some. Of 15,000 to 20,000 clones listed, roughly 87% were seen once; the top ten hold 5.9%. The input for sequencing was PBMCs, taken around atezolizumab (anti-PD-L1) treatment. The receptor set was obtained from a man between 50 and 59 years old with urothelial cancer. The conserved cysteine and the conserved F or W are not part of the CDR3 here. Some rows have no size entry. The others give once, few or many, or a class for an expanded clone.

abundance: -
v_gene: TRBV7-2
CDR3aa: ASSRTGTGNTIY

abundance: -
v_gene: TRBV19
CDR3aa: ASSFGQGGSTNEKLF

abundance: -
v_gene: TRBV30
CDR3aa: AWQGTVRGNTIY

abundance: -
v_gene: TRBV19
CDR3aa: ASSIVSGQAALRGGETQY

abundance: -
v_gene: TRBV10-1
CDR3aa: ASSPRTLDTQY

abundance: -
v_gene: TRBV7-2
CDR3aa: ASSAISGPSYEQY

abundance: -
v_gene: TRBV6-5
CDR3aa: AVGGTPRRYEQY

abundance: few
v_gene: TRBV4-2
CDR3aa: ASSQEEGRQSPLH

abundance: once
v_gene: TRBV28
CDR3aa: ASSLGNTGELF

abundance: -
v_gene: TRBV7-3
CDR3aa: ASSRQSSSYNSPLH

abundance: -
v_gene: TRBV7-6
CDR3aa: ASSPGTGVQPQH

abundance: -
v_gene: TRBV28
CDR3aa: ASTWSVADTQY

abundance: -
v_gene: TRBV7-3
CDR3aa: ASSPSGPYNEQF

abundance: -
v_gene: TRBV30
CDR3aa: AWSLRTGGREKLF

abundance: -
v_gene: TRBV7-6
CDR3aa: ASSLTAGLASTEAF

abundance: -
v_gene: TRBV11-1
CDR3aa: ASSPRGSSYNEQF

abundance: -
v_gene: TRBV2
CDR3aa: ASSGPGLAGRETQY

abundance: -
v_gene: TRBV19
CDR3aa: ASSGTGVNEKLF

abundance: -
v_gene: TRBV7-2
CDR3aa: ASSLGPGSTEAF

abundance: -
v_gene: TRBV5-1
CDR3aa: ASSLARSPTGQGGSTDTQY

abundance: -
v_gene: TRBV5-4
CDR3aa: ASNGDSYNEQF

abundance: -
v_gene: TRBV6-1
CDR3aa: ASSEWEGSSYNEQF

abundance: -
v_gene: TRBV5-1
CDR3aa: ASSLDRGNEKLF

abundance: -
v_gene: TRBV5-5
CDR3aa: ASSLGWGPQETQY

abundance: once
v_gene: TRBV5-6
CDR3aa: ASSSGDEQY

abundance: -
v_gene: TRBV21-1
CDR3aa: ASSKGLAGGYTDTQY

abundance: -
v_gene: TRBV7-3
CDR3aa: ASSLAGGLGDTQY

abundance: -
v_gene: TRBV7-3
CDR3aa: ASSLTRGTDTQY